This T cell receptor beta chain was sequenced for a study of shared clonotypes between healthy human individuals. Study details: The study drew on a couple of women and a few men aged 18 to 49 as donors.

The authors' processing: Filtering differed, since immunoSEQ gave only junction sequences and no quality scores. The data were produced by immunoSEQ multiplex PCR, yet TCRdb's version contains in-frame clones alone and is incomplete. V, J and clone size are taken as reported in that table, and D and trimming were inferred from the DNA itself. The data hold around 1.9 million clones, with roughly 91% observed a single time. Concerning this clone itself: The same CDR3 is also encoded by other DNA sequences in this sample.

CD45RO-negative, CCR7-selected cells formed the naive CD8 fraction, which excluded terminally differentiated effector memory CD45RA+ cells. The germline CDR1 and CDR2 sequences are SGHTA and FQGTGA. The CDR3 spans 14 residues. V gave up 5 bases and J gave up 0 bases; unmatched junction bases: 2. This clonotype was sampled from a man in his late teens or twenties in good health. Some clones in this sample may be carry-over from other donors' samples. The sequenced sample consisted of naive CD8+ T cells from PBMCs. The chain couples TRBV7-3 to TRBJ2-3; 7 bases agree with TRBD2. The CDR3: CASSLSGSTDTQYF. DNA for the CDR3: TGTGCCAGCAGCCTTAGCGGGAGCACAGATACGCAGTATTTT.